Below, one TCR beta chain is given with its context. This sample is part of a study of blood T cell repertoires in COVID-19. From germline, CDR1 is MNHEY and CDR2 SMNVEV (reference sequence). The V segment lost 3 bases and the J segment 7 bases; nucleotides outside the gene matches: 8. The length of the CDR3 is 16 residues. As originally analysed: For nucleated cells, counts were estimated from reference gene primer amplification. Measured with immunoSEQ multiplex PCR; TCRdb has only the in-frame clones, and not every one. The V and J calls and clone size were taken over from that table, and D and trimming were inferred from the DNA. The sample holds approximately 140,000 clones, roughly nine tenths seen once.

Sequencing used peripheral blood. This receptor was obtained from a man aged 18 to 29 with COVID-19, enrolled during active disease. The chain carries TRBV27 and TRBJ1-6; 8 positions agree with TRBD1. CDR3: CASSFLDRGGNSPLHF. DNA for the CDR3: TGTGCCAGCAGTTTTTTAGACAGGGGAGGCAATTCACCCCTCCACTTT.